A single sample gave rise to the 10 T cell receptor beta chains below, sequenced in a study of T cell responses to AZD1222 COVID-19 vaccine. The repertoire was sequenced with immunoSEQ multiplex PCR; TCRdb's copy has only in-frame clones and lacks some. The sample yields more than 150,000 clones, around 87% seen once. The sample in question was peripheral blood, obtained on day 0 of MenACWY control vaccination. The receptors stem from an adult in good health.

V and J are TRBV28 and TRBJ1-4; perhaps TRBD1 as D (5 bases). Germline V CDR1 and CDR2: MDHEN, SYDVKM. Trimming shortened V by 1 base and J by 8 bases, and 11 bases separated the two germline ends. The length of the CDR3 is 14 residues. The CDR3 sequence is CASSLSGKGEKLFF. CDR3 nucleotides: TGTGCCAGCAGTTTATCTGGGAAGGGGGAAAAACTGTTTTTT.

The chain combines TRBV5-4 with TRBJ1-4, with D possibly being TRBD1 (6 bases). This CDR3 has 13 amino acids. V lost 3 bases and J 8 bases, leaving 11 bases between the germline ends. Germline V gene data show CDR1 as SGHNT and CDR2 as YYREEE (reference sequence). The CDR3, as DNA: TGTGCCAGCAGCTGGGGGCTGGAAGAAAAACTGTTTTTT. This encodes CASSWGLEEKLFF.

This rearrangement joins TRBV2 to TRBJ2-7; D tentatively fits TRBD1 or TRBD2 (5 bases each). Trimming cost V 6 bases and J 1 base, with 25 bases left between them. Germline CDR1 and CDR2: SNHLY and FYNNEI. This CDR3 has 18 residues. In DNA form, the CDR3 reads TGTGCCAGCAGCGGTAGGGACGGAGGAAGGGTTTATTCCTACGAGCAGTACTTC. Translated: CASSGRDGGRVYSYEQYF.

The rearrangement uses TRBV9 and TRBJ2-5; 14 nucleotides line up with TRBD2. V shed 4 bases, J shed 4 bases, and the junction held 9 bases outside the gene matches. CDR1 is SGDLS and CDR2 is YYNGEE in the germline V gene. The CDR3 contains 17 residues. This CDR3 is CASSSGLAGARGETQYF. The CDR3 nucleotides are TGTGCCAGCAGCTCGGGACTAGCGGGGGCGAGGGGAGAGACCCAGTACTTC.

The chain is built from TRBV27 and TRBJ1-1; 9 bases are shared with TRBD1. The CDR3 totals 15 residues. With V trimmed by 5 bases and J by 4 bases, 8 bases remained unmatched. Germline V lookup: CDR1 MNHEY, CDR2 SMNVEV (reference sequence). The CDR3 DNA sequence: TGTGCCAGCAGTCCCCTAACAGGGGGCAGCACTGAAGCTTTCTTT. Translation gives CASSPLTGGSTEAFF.

A note on this clone: Other nucleotide sequences in the sample specify the same CDR3. The CDR3 region has the DNA TGTGCCAGCAGCCTGGGACAGGGGGGCTACGAGCAGTACTTC. It codes for CASSLGQGGYEQYF. The chain has TRBV11-2 and TRBJ2-7, with TRBD1 identical over 11 bases. CDR1 and CDR2 from the germline V gene are SGHAT and FQNNGV. The CDR3 spans 14 residues. The ends lost 5 bases at V and 3 bases at J; junction bases unmatched: 3.

This rearrangement joins TRBV12-5 to TRBJ2-1; TRBD2 aligns across 8 bases. The ends lost 4 bases at V and 7 bases at J; junction bases unmatched: 9. The CDR3 consists of 15 residues. Per germline, CDR1 LGHNT and CDR2 FRNRAP. DNA for the CDR3: TGTGCTAGTGGTTCCGGGACTAGTATCATAAATGAGCAGTTCTTC. Translation: CASGSGTSIINEQFF.

The chain links TRBV4-1 to TRBJ1-3; no reliable D call. This CDR3 has 16 residues. V lost 0 bases, J lost 1 base, and 10 bases lay in between. The germline V gene has CDR1 MGHRA and CDR2 YSYEKL. The CDR3 DNA reads TGCGCCAGCAGCCAAGATGGGTCAGGTTCTGGAAACACCATATATTTT. Translated, it gives CASSQDGSGSGNTIYF.

The chain recombines TRBV19 with TRBJ2-7; a possible D gene is TRBD1 (6 bases). The CDR3 is made up of 15 amino acids. The germline V gene encodes CDR1 LNHDA and CDR2 SQIVND (reference sequence). V was trimmed by 3 bases and J by 4 bases, leaving 16 bases between them. The CDR3 sequence: CASSITPTGTYEQYF. Written as DNA, the CDR3 is TGTGCCAGTAGTATCACCCCGACAGGTACTTACGAGCAGTACTTC.

The chain joins TRBV7-3 to TRBJ1-2; no clear D gene. V lost 4 bases, J lost 4 bases, and 10 bases lay in between. Germline loops: CDR1 SGHTA, CDR2 FQGTGA. CDR3 length: 13 amino acids. Here the CDR3 DNA reads TGTGCCAGCAGCTCGGACGCGGGCTATGGCTACACCTTC. This gives the protein CASSSDAGYGYTF.